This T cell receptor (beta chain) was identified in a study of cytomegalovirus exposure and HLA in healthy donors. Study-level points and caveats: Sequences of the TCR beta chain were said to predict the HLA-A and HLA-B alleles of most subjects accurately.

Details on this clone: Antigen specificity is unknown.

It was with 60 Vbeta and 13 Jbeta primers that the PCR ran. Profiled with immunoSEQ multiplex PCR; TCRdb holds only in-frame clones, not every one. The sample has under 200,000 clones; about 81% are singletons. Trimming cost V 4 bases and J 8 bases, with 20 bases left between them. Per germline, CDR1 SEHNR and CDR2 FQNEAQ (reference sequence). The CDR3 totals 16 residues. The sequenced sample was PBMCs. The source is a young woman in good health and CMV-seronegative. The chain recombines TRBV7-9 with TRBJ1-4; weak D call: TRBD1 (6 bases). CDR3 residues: CASSWTQGLRDEKLFF. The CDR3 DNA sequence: TGTGCCAGCAGCTGGACACAGGGTCTCCGGGACGAAAAACTGTTTTTT. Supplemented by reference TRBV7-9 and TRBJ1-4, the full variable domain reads DTGVSQNPRHKITKRGQNVTFRCDPISEHNRLYWYRQTLGQGPEFLTYFQNEAQLEKSRLLSDRFSAERPKGSFSTLEIQRTEQGDSAMYLCASSWTQGLRDEKLFFGSGTQLSVL.